One sample yielded the 20 T cell receptor beta chains listed below, sequenced in a study of blood T cell repertoires in COVID-19. The table came from immunoSEQ multiplex PCR; TCRdb's copy has only in-frame clones and leaves some out. This sample yields 150,000 to 200,000 clones, of which under 85% are seen a single time; approximately 13% belongs to the top ten. Sequenced: peripheral blood. All receptors come from a man in his 70s who had recovered from COVID-19.

The gene calls are TRBV3-1 (or the pseudogene TRBV3-2) and TRBJ2-5, with 13 bases fitting TRBD2. V gave up 4 bases and J gave up 5 bases; unmatched junction bases: 7. There are 16 residues in the CDR3. The germline V gene has CDR1 LGHDT and CDR2 YNNKEL (reference sequence). For the CDR3, the DNA is TGTGCCAGCAGCCGGACTAGCGGGAGCGCCCTGGAGACCCAGTACTTC. Protein product: CASSRTSGSALETQYF.

V usage is TRBV5-1 and J usage is TRBJ1-5; 10 bases map to TRBD1. The CDR3 totals 15 residues. Unmatched junction bases numbered 3, after V lost 2 bases and J lost 4 bases. Germline V gene data show CDR1 as SGHRS and CDR2 as YFSETQ. The chain's CDR3 is CASSFGTGENQPQHF. For the CDR3, the DNA is TGCGCCAGCAGCTTCGGGACAGGGGAAAATCAGCCCCAGCATTTT.

The rearrangement links TRBV5-1 to TRBJ2-7; possibly TRBD2 for D (6 bases). The germline V and J ends were trimmed by 0 bases and 6 bases, with 25 bases remaining between them. CDR1 SGHRS and CDR2 YFSETQ come from the germline V gene. The CDR3 is 18 amino acids. The CDR3 region has the DNA TGCGCCAGCAGCTTGGTGGTTCGGTCCGGGGGTGTTCCTAGCGAGCAGTACTTC. It is translated as CASSLVVRSGGVPSEQYF. The full variable domain, rest sourced from reference TRBV5-1 and TRBJ2-7, is KAGVTQTPRYLIKTRGQQVTLSCSPISGHRSVSWYQQTPGQGLQFLFEYFSETQRNKGNFPGRFSGRQFSNSRSEMNVSTLELGDSALYLCASSLVVRSGGVPSEQYFGPGTRLTVT.

The chain recombines TRBV11-2 with TRBJ2-1, with D unresolved. Germline-derived CDR1 and CDR2 are SGHAT and FQNNGV. V shed 3 bases and J shed 4 bases, with 7 bases lying between them. CDR3 size: 13 residues. CDR3 loop: CASSFVRYNEQFF. The CDR3 coding sequence is TGTGCCAGCAGCTTTGTCCGGTACAATGAGCAGTTCTTC. Together with reference TRBV11-2 and TRBJ2-1, the CDR3 gives the full variable domain: EAGVAQSPRYKIIEKRQSVAFWCNPISGHATLYWYQQILGQGPKLLIQFQNNGVVDDSQLPKDRFSAERLKGVDSTLKIQPAKLEDSAVYLCASSFVRYNEQFFGPGTRLTVL.

The chain employs TRBV19 and TRBJ2-7, with TRBD2 matching 9 bases. The J segment lost 3 bases and the V segment lost 1 base, leaving 4 bases of the junction unmatched. CDR1 LNHDA and CDR2 SQIVND come from the germline V gene (reference sequence). There are 15 residues in the CDR3. The CDR3 region is CASSIVGSGSYEQYF. Written as DNA, the CDR3 is TGTGCCAGTAGTATAGTTGGTAGCGGGAGCTACGAGCAGTACTTC.

The DNA of the CDR3 is TGCGCCAGCAGCTTGGGACTAGCGGGAGATGGGGAAGAGACCCAGTACTTC. Translation gives CASSLGLAGDGEETQYF. The chain carries TRBV5-1 and TRBJ2-5; 12 bases align to TRBD2. V dropped 0 bases and J dropped 3; count of bases not matched to a gene: 6. The CDR3 totals 17 residues. Germline V gene data show CDR1 as SGHRS and CDR2 as YFSETQ. Supplemented by reference TRBV5-1 and TRBJ2-5, the full variable domain reads KAGVTQTPRYLIKTRGQQVTLSCSPISGHRSVSWYQQTPGQGLQFLFEYFSETQRNKGNFPGRFSGRQFSNSRSEMNVSTLELGDSALYLCASSLGLAGDGEETQYFGPGTRLLVL.

The rearrangement links TRBV7-9 to TRBJ2-5, with D uncertain. Germline V gene sequence: CDR1 SEHNR, CDR2 FQNEAQ (reference sequence). Trimming shortened V by 5 bases and J by 4 bases, and 8 bases separated the two germline ends. This CDR3 is 12 amino acids long. As DNA, the CDR3 is TGTGCCAGCAGCCAGGTCGGAGAGACCCAGTACTTC. It encodes CASSQVGETQYF.

This chain joins TRBV7-9 and TRBJ2-2; 11 nucleotides match TRBD2. CDR1 SEHNR and CDR2 FQNEAQ come from the germline V gene (reference sequence). With 4 bases clipped from V and 0 bases from J, the junction kept 10 bases outside the gene matches. CDR3 length equals 19 residues. The CDR3 sequence is CASSSLSGTSGANTGELFF. CDR3 sequence (DNA): TGTGCCAGCAGCTCTCTTTCCGGGACTAGCGGCGCGAACACCGGGGAGCTGTTTTTT.

This clone appeared once. The V call is TRBV6-5, the J call TRBJ2-7; D not resolved. The CDR3 spans 13 residues. V was cut by 9 bases and J by 0 bases, with 12 bases left in between. Germline V gene data show CDR1 as MNHEY and CDR2 as SVGAGI. CDR3 protein: CASRKQASYEQYF. The CDR3 DNA sequence: TGTGCCAGTAGAAAGCAGGCCTCCTACGAGCAGTACTTC.

In its sample, this clone was seen once. The rearrangement uses TRBV5-1 and TRBJ2-7; no definite D call. V gave up 4 bases and J gave up 3 bases, with 8 bases separating them. Germline assignment: CDR1 SGHRS and CDR2 YFSETQ. There are 12 residues in the CDR3. Written as DNA, the CDR3 is TGCGCCAGCAGCGAACACAGCTACGAGCAGTACTTC. Amino acids: CASSEHSYEQYF. The full variable domain, in which reference TRBV5-1 and TRBJ2-7 provide the parts outside the CDR3, is KAGVTQTPRYLIKTRGQQVTLSCSPISGHRSVSWYQQTPGQGLQFLFEYFSETQRNKGNFPGRFSGRQFSNSRSEMNVSTLELGDSALYLCASSEHSYEQYFGPGTRLTVT.

This clone was observed once. The gene calls are TRBV7-2 and TRBJ2-1, with 10 nucleotides matching TRBD1. The CDR3 loop spans 15 amino acids. Trimming took 1 base from V and 7 from J; bases not matched to a gene: 4. Germline V gene data show CDR1 as SGHTA and CDR2 as FQGNSA. Here the CDR3 DNA reads TGTGCCAGCAGCTTAGGACAGGGGGCTGGGAATGAGCAGTTCTTC. As protein: CASSLGQGAGNEQFF.

The chain employs TRBV6-5 and TRBJ2-2; 8 bases match TRBD1. Germline CDR1 and CDR2: MNHEY and SVGAGI. This CDR3 spans 16 amino acids. The trim removed 2 bases at V and 3 bases at J, leaving 5 bases unmatched. The CDR3 is CASSYGDRLDTGELFF. The CDR3 DNA sequence: TGTGCCAGCAGTTACGGGGACAGGCTCGACACCGGGGAGCTGTTTTTT.

This sequence joins TRBV29-1 and TRBJ2-3, with TRBD2 identical over 10 bases. This CDR3 contains 15 residues. The V and J ends lost 8 bases and 0 bases, in that order; junction bases with no gene match: 8. CDR1 and CDR2 (germline): SQVTM, ANQGSEA. CDR3 coding DNA: TGCAGCCTCGGCCGGACTAGCGGAAGCACAGATACGCAGTATTTT. Its translation is CSLGRTSGSTDTQYF.

The rearrangement uses TRBV4-3 and TRBJ2-1; TRBD2 is a possible D gene (5 bases). V was pared by 0 bases and J by 4 bases, with 10 bases between. The CDR3 has 15 amino acids. CDR1 is LGHNA and CDR2 is YSLEER in the germline V gene. The CDR3 here is CASSQEGSVYNEQFF. The CDR3 nucleotides read TGCGCCAGCAGCCAAGAAGGTAGCGTTTACAATGAGCAGTTCTTC.

The chain joins TRBV7-2 to TRBJ1-2; 8 nucleotides agree with TRBD1. The V gene's germline CDR1 is SGHTA and CDR2 FQGNSA. V lost 1 base to trimming and J lost 6 bases; unmatched junction nucleotides: 4. This CDR3 is built from 14 residues. The CDR3 bases are TGTGCCAGCAGCTTAGGGCAGGGGGCGGATGGCTACACCTTC. Translation: CASSLGQGADGYTF.

This clone turned up a few times. The genes are TRBV18 and TRBJ1-5; 7 bases align to TRBD1. J was trimmed by 5 bases and V by 2 bases; bases with no gene match: 6. This CDR3 region has 15 residues. The germline CDR1 and CDR2 sequences are KGHSH and LQKENI. The CDR3 DNA reads TGTGCCAGCTCACCATTAGAAGGGGGCGATCAGCCCCAGCATTTT. Amino acids: CASSPLEGGDQPQHF.

This clone was seen once. The chain employs TRBV30 and TRBJ2-2; TRBD2 agrees at 14 bases. Per the germline V gene, CDR1 is GTSNPN and CDR2 is SVGIG (reference sequence). J lost 7 bases, V lost 3 bases, and 4 bases had no gene match. The CDR3 totals 15 residues. The CDR3 spells CAWRNGTSGSGELFF. The CDR3 DNA reads as TGTGCCTGGAGAAATGGGACTAGCGGGAGCGGGGAGCTGTTTTTT.

V gene TRBV5-1 combines with J gene TRBJ1-3; D perhaps matches TRBD1 (6 bases). Germline V gene lookup returns CDR1 SGHRS and CDR2 YFSETQ. The CDR3 has 15 amino acids. The V and J ends lost 3 bases and 0 bases respectively, with 10 bases between them. CDR3 amino acids: CASSSGVISGNTIYF. In DNA form, the CDR3 reads TGCGCCAGCAGCTCAGGGGTCATCTCTGGAAACACCATATATTTT.

The CDR3 bases are TGTGCCAGCAGCTTAGGAGGGGGCCCCTTAAATCAGCCCCAGCATTTT. Its translation is CASSLGGGPLNQPQHF. V gene TRBV7-2 combines with J gene TRBJ1-5; 7 bases match TRBD1. Looked up from germline, CDR1 is SGHTA and CDR2 is FQGNSA. This CDR3 is built from 16 residues. V shed 1 base, J shed 4 bases, and the junction held 7 bases outside the gene matches.

The rearrangement uses TRBV3-1 (or the pseudogene TRBV3-2) and TRBJ2-1; 13 bases fit TRBD2. The CDR3 contains 16 residues. Looked up from germline, CDR1 is LGHDT and CDR2 is YNNKEL (reference sequence). J was trimmed by 8 bases and V by 4 bases; bases with no gene match: 8. The CDR3 sequence: CASSPRGLAGVDEQFF. CDR3 sequence (DNA): TGTGCCAGCAGCCCTCGCGGACTAGCGGGAGTCGATGAGCAGTTCTTC.